This TCR beta chain was captured by sequencing in a study of blood T cell repertoires in COVID-19. Study information: PBMCs, B-cell-depleted T cells, or T cells were the source of the cDNA or gDNA that made up the material.

This clone was found a few times. Under the authors' procedure: For nucleated cells, counts were estimated from reference gene primer amplification. Repertoires were generated with immunoSEQ multiplex PCR, while TCRdb's copy carries only in-frame clones and drops some. That table furnishes V, J and clone size, whereas the DNA furnished D and trimming. Of more than 110,000 clones listed, about 86% were seen once; the top ten hold 3% to 5%. This CDR3 has 20 residues. From germline, CDR1 is SGDLS and CDR2 YYNGEE. The junction had 16 bases not matched to a gene; V was cut back by 4 bases and J by 0 bases.

The J gene is TRBJ2-1, the V gene TRBV9; TRBD1 agrees at 10 bases. Sequencing was done on a sample of peripheral blood. This TCR was recovered from an older woman with acute or convalescent COVID-19. The CDR3 protein is CASSPLIGQGDPNSYNEQFF. CDR3 DNA: TGTGCCAGCAGCCCCCTAATTGGACAGGGGGACCCTAACTCCTACAATGAGCAGTTCTTC.